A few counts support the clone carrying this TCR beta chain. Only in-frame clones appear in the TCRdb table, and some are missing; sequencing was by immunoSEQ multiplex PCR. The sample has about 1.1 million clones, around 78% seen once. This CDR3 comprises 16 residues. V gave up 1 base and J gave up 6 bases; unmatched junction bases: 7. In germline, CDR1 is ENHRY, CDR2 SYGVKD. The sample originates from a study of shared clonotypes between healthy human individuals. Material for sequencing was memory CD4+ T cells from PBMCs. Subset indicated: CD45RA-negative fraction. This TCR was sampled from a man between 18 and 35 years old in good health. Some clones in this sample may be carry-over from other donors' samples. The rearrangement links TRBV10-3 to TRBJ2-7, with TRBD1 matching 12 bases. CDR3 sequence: CAISEWSGTGGREQYF. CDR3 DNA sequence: TGTGCCATCAGTGAGTGGTCCGGGACAGGGGGCCGCGAGCAGTACTTC.